This is a list of T cell receptor beta chains from one sample in a study of high-grade serous ovarian cancer treatment subgroups. Libraries were prepared by immunoSEQ multiplex PCR; TCRdb keeps only in-frame clonotypes and omits some of them. The data contain roughly 2,000 clones, around 66% of them singletons. Sample: tumor tissue. These receptors originate from a human donor with high-grade serous ovarian cancer. CDR3s include the opening cysteine and the closing phenylalanine or tryptophan. Each record gives: clone size, J gene, D gene, V gene, CDR3 length, CDR3 DNA, CDR3 protein. D genes are given only for firm matches. A row's size may be missing; if present it is once, few, many or a size class.

abundance: NA
j_gene: TRBJ2-1
d_gene: NA
v_gene: TRBV10-3
len: 17
CDR3nt: TGTGCCATCAGTGAGTCCCGCGAGACTAGAAAATACAATGAGCAGTTCTTC
CDR3aa: CAISESRETRKYNEQFF

abundance: NA
j_gene: TRBJ2-2
d_gene: TRBD2
v_gene: TRBV19
len: 15
CDR3nt: TGTGCCAGTAGTATCAGCGGGGCTGGCACCGGGGAGCTGTTTTTT
CDR3aa: CASSISGAGTGELFF

abundance: NA
j_gene: TRBJ2-2
d_gene: TRBD1
v_gene: TRBV18
len: 20
CDR3nt: TGTGCCAGCTCACAGAACTACTTCAGGGGGCTAAAAAAGGACACCGGGGAGCTGTTTTTT
CDR3aa: CASSQNYFRGLKKDTGELFF

abundance: NA
j_gene: TRBJ2-3
d_gene: NA
v_gene: TRBV5-1
len: 17
CDR3nt: TGCGCCAGCAGCTTGGTACCCTGGGAGGTCGGCACAGATACGCAGTATTTT
CDR3aa: CASSLVPWEVGTDTQYF

abundance: NA
j_gene: TRBJ2-3
d_gene: TRBD2
v_gene: TRBV2
len: 17
CDR3nt: TGTGCCAGCAGTGATGGCCCTAGCGGGACCGTCACAGATACGCAGTATTTT
CDR3aa: CASSDGPSGTVTDTQYF

abundance: NA
j_gene: TRBJ2-5
d_gene: NA
v_gene: TRBV4-3
len: 17
CDR3nt: TGCGCCAGCAGCCAAGATCTCCCAGGATCTACCGAAGAGACCCAGTACTTC
CDR3aa: CASSQDLPGSTEETQYF

abundance: NA
j_gene: TRBJ2-7
d_gene: TRBD2
v_gene: TRBV6-5
len: 14
CDR3nt: TGTGCCAGCAGTTACCTAGCGGGGTCCTACGAGCAGTACTTC
CDR3aa: CASSYLAGSYEQYF

abundance: few
j_gene: TRBJ1-6
d_gene: NA
v_gene: TRBV9
len: 15
CDR3nt: TGTGCCAGCAGCGCGCTTGGGCTTGGTGATTCACCCCTCCACTTT
CDR3aa: CASSALGLGDSPLHF

abundance: NA
j_gene: TRBJ2-2
d_gene: TRBD2
v_gene: TRBV4-2
len: 16
CDR3nt: TGTGCCAGCAGTAGGACTAGCGGGGGGGTAGCCGGGGAGCTGTTTTTT
CDR3aa: CASSRTSGGVAGELFF

abundance: NA
j_gene: TRBJ1-4
d_gene: NA
v_gene: TRBV7-9
len: 18
CDR3nt: TGTGCCAGCAGCTCCGGCGAGGATCGGAATCTATTGGGGGGAAAACTGTTTTTT
CDR3aa: CASSSGEDRNLLGGKLFF

abundance: NA
j_gene: TRBJ2-3
d_gene: NA
v_gene: TRBV5-4
len: 15
CDR3nt: TGTGCCAGCAGCTTGGAGGACCGCGACACAGATACGCAGTATTTT
CDR3aa: CASSLEDRDTDTQYF

abundance: NA
j_gene: TRBJ1-1
d_gene: TRBD1
v_gene: TRBV11-2
len: 18
CDR3nt: TGTGCCAGCAGCTTACGAGTGGACAGGGGCGGTTTGGACACTGAAGCTTTCTTT
CDR3aa: CASSLRVDRGGLDTEAFF

abundance: few
j_gene: TRBJ1-1
d_gene: TRBD1
v_gene: TRBV4-2
len: 14
CDR3nt: TGTGCCAGCAGCCAATTAACAGGGGGCACTGAAGCTTTCTTT
CDR3aa: CASSQLTGGTEAFF

abundance: few
j_gene: TRBJ2-3
d_gene: TRBD1
v_gene: TRBV15
len: 14
CDR3nt: TGTGCCTCTTCGGGGACAGGTATCACAGATACGCAGTATTTT
CDR3aa: CASSGTGITDTQYF

abundance: NA
j_gene: TRBJ2-5
d_gene: NA
v_gene: TRBV7-2
len: 15
CDR3nt: TGTGCCAGCAGTCAGACCAGAAACGTTATGGAGACCCAGTACTTC
CDR3aa: CASSQTRNVMETQYF

abundance: NA
j_gene: TRBJ2-4
d_gene: TRBD2
v_gene: TRBV19
len: 17
CDR3nt: TGTGCCAGTAGTACGGAGGGACTAGCAGTTGCCAAAAACATTCAGTACTTC
CDR3aa: CASSTEGLAVAKNIQYF

abundance: few
j_gene: TRBJ1-1
d_gene: NA
v_gene: TRBV2
len: 15
CDR3nt: TGTGCCAGCAGTCGCTGGGAACAGGTGATCATTGAAGCTTTCTTT
CDR3aa: CASSRWEQVIIEAFF

abundance: NA
j_gene: TRBJ1-1
d_gene: TRBD1
v_gene: TRBV5-4
len: 16
CDR3nt: TGTGCCAGCAGCTTGGCCGGCAGGGGGCGGAACACTGAAGCCTTCTTT
CDR3aa: CASSLAGRGRNTEAFF

abundance: few
j_gene: TRBJ2-7
d_gene: TRBD2
v_gene: TRBV5-4
len: 15
CDR3nt: TGTGCCAGCAGCTCGTTCTCGGGAGGGGGGTACGAGCAGTACTTC
CDR3aa: CASSSFSGGGYEQYF

abundance: few
j_gene: TRBJ2-7
d_gene: NA
v_gene: TRBV5-6
len: 14
CDR3nt: TGTGCCAGCAGCTTGGCACCGGATATCTACGAGCAGTACTTC
CDR3aa: CASSLAPDIYEQYF

abundance: NA
j_gene: TRBJ1-2
d_gene: TRBD1
v_gene: TRBV6-5
len: 15
CDR3nt: TGTGCCAGCAGTTACCGGACAGGTCCCAACTATGGCTACACCTTC
CDR3aa: CASSYRTGPNYGYTF

abundance: NA
j_gene: TRBJ1-1
d_gene: NA
v_gene: TRBV5-1
len: 15
CDR3nt: TGCGCCAGCAGCTTGGGTGTGGGGGTCAACACTGAAGCTTTCTTT
CDR3aa: CASSLGVGVNTEAFF

abundance: NA
j_gene: TRBJ2-7
d_gene: NA
v_gene: TRBV5-1
len: 16
CDR3nt: TGCGCCAGCAGCTTGGGTGGCAGGGCGAGCGACTACGAGCAGTACTTC
CDR3aa: CASSLGGRASDYEQYF

abundance: NA
j_gene: TRBJ2-7
d_gene: TRBD1
v_gene: TRBV30
len: 14
CDR3nt: TGTGCCTGGAGTGTAGGGACAGGGTCCCACGAGCAGTACTTC
CDR3aa: CAWSVGTGSHEQYF

abundance: NA
j_gene: TRBJ2-2
d_gene: NA
v_gene: TRBV6-1
len: 14
CDR3nt: TGTGCCAGCGAGAAGGGCCCGAACACCGGGGAGCTGTTTTTT
CDR3aa: CASEKGPNTGELFF

abundance: NA
j_gene: TRBJ1-1
d_gene: TRBD1
v_gene: TRBV6-5
len: 15
CDR3nt: TGTGCCAGCAGTTCGGACAGGGGGCCGGGAACTGAAGCTTTCTTT
CDR3aa: CASSSDRGPGTEAFF

abundance: few
j_gene: TRBJ1-2
d_gene: NA
v_gene: TRBV2
len: 13
CDR3nt: TGTGCCAGCAAATACAGAGAAAACTATGGCTACACCTTC
CDR3aa: CASKYRENYGYTF